This TCR beta chain was identified in a study of OX40 agonist ivuxolimab in advanced cancers. Baseline, cycle 4 day 1, and cycle 7 day 1 were the blood sampling points. Sequenced by immunoSEQ multiplex PCR; TCRdb stores in-frame clones only, minus some. The sample gives about 80,000 clones, around 90% of which show up once; roughly 5% is in the top ten. CDR3 length equals 13 residues. Germline V CDR1 and CDR2: SGHRS, YFSETQ. With V trimmed by 4 bases and J by 8 bases, 5 bases remained unmatched. Sequenced material: CD4+ or CD8+ T cells sorted from blood, taken in a trial of the OX40 agonist ivuxolimab. This TCR was recovered from an adult with an advanced solid tumor such as melanoma, head and neck, liver or kidney cancer. The chain uses TRBV5-1 and TRBJ1-4; 7 bases are shared with TRBD1. The CDR3 region has the DNA TGCGCCAGCAGCAATGGACAGGACGAAAAACTGTTTTTT. Amino acids: CASSNGQDEKLFF.